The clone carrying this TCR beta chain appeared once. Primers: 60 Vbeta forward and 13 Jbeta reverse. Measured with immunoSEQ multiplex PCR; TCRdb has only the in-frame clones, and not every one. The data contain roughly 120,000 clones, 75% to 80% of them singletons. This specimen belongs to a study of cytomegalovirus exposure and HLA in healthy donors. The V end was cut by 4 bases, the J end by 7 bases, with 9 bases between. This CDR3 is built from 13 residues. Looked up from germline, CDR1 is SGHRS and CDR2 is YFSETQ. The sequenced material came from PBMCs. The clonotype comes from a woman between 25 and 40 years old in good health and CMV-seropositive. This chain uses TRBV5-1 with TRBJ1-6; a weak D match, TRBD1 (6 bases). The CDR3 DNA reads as TGCGCCAGCAGCGACACAGGGAATTCACCCCTCCACTTT. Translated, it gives CASSDTGNSPLHF.